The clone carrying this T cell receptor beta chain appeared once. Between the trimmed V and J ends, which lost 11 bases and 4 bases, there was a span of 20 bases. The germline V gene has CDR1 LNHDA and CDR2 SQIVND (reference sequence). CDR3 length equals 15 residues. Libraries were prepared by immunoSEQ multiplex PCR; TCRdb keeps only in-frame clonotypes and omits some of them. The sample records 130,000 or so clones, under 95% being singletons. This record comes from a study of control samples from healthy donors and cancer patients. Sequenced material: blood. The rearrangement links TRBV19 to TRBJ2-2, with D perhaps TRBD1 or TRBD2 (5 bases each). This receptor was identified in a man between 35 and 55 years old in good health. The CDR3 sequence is CASGKGIGTTGELFF. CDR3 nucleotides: TGTGCCTCAGGGAAGGGGATAGGGACCACCGGGGAGCTGTTTTTT.